This T cell receptor beta chain stems from a study of CD8 T cells in Susac syndrome. The CDR3 runs to 17 residues. Looked up from germline, CDR1 is KGHSY and CDR2 is FQNENV. Trimming pared 4 bases from V and 7 bases from J, leaving 20 bases between. RNA totalling about 0.5 to 1 ug underwent reverse transcription with random hexamers. From the immunoSEQ multiplex PCR reads, TCRdb called clonotypes with MiXCR, one entry per CDR3 protein. The data hold more than 65,000 distinct CDR3 sequences, with about 94% observed a single time. The chain joins TRBV16 to TRBJ1-6; D is unclear. Input material: CD8+ T cells from PBMCs. This receptor was identified in a human donor with multiple sclerosis. The CDR3 coding sequence is TGTGCCAGCAGCCGAAACTGGCCAGGTGAACGAAATTCACCCCTCCACTTT. Amino acids: CASSRNWPGERNSPLHF. The whole variable domain, remainder taken from reference TRBV16 and TRBJ1-6, is GEEVAQTPKHLVRGEGQKAKLYCAPIKGHSYVFWYQQVLKNEFKFLISFQNENVFDETGMPKERFSAKCLPNSPCSLEIQATKLEDSAVYFCASSRNWPGERNSPLHFGNGTRLTVT.